In this sample, the clone carrying this T cell receptor beta chain turned up once. Its antigen remains unidentified. These data originate in a study of Tregs in tolerant kidney transplant recipients. The wider study: The nonmyeloablative bone marrow transplants came from related graft donors, with transient mixed chimerism.

Study outcomes and limitations: Few patients were studied, so findings need validation in larger groups. Biological reproducibility was not directly addressed, but technical replication error appeared minimal.

Profiling relied on immunoSEQ multiplex PCR, and the TCRdb table lists in-frame clones only, not all of them. Counted here are just under 65,000 clones, 98% occurring once; the ten biggest clones make up approximately 0.34%. CD4+CD25+CD127- Tregs, CD4+CD25- non-Tregs, CD4 and CD8 cells were sorted. The V and J ends lost 4 bases and 3 bases, in that order; junction bases with no gene match: 6. CDR3 length: 15 amino acids. Germline V gene data show CDR1 as SGHRS and CDR2 as YFSETQ. Specimen: Tregs from blood, collected before the transplant. This sequence originates from a human donor who received a combined kidney and bone marrow transplant. The chain is built from TRBV5-1 and TRBJ2-7; 11 nucleotides agree with TRBD2. The CDR3 protein is CASSPGTSGIYEQYF. The DNA for the CDR3 is TGCGCCAGCAGCCCCGGGACTAGCGGCATCTACGAGCAGTACTTC.